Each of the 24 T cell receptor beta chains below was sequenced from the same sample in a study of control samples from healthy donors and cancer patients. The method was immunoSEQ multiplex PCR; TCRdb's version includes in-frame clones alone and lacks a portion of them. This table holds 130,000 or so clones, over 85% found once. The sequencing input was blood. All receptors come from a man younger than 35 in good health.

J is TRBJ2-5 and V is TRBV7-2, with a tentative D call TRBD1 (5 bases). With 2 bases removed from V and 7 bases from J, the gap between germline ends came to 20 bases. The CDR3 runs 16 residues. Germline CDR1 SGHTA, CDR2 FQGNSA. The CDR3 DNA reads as TGTGCCAGCAGCTTATTGGTCCAGGACAAAGCAGGGACCCAGTACTTC. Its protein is CASSLLVQDKAGTQYF.

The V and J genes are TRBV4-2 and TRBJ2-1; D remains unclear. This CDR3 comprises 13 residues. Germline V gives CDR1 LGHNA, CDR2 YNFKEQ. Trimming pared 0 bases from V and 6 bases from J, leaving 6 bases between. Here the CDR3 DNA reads TGTGCCAGCAGCCAAGACCCCTTCAATGAGCAGTTCTTC. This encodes CASSQDPFNEQFF.

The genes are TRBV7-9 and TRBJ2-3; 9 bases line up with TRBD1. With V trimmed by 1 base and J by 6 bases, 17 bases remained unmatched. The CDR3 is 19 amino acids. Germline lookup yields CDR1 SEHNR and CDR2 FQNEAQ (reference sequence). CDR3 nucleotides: TGTGCCAGCAGCTTAGATTACACAGGGGGCAACGGAGTATCGGATACGCAGTATTTT. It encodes CASSLDYTGGNGVSDTQYF.

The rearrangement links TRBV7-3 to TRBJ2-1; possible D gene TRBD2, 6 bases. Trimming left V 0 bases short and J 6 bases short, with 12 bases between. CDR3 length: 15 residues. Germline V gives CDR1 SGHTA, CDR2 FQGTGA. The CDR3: CASSLTGGSRNEQFF. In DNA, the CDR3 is TGTGCCAGCAGCTTAACTGGAGGGTCCCGCAATGAGCAGTTCTTC.

CDR3 sequence: CASSGSGGADTQYF. Written as DNA, the CDR3 is TGTGCCAGCAGCGGTAGCGGGGGGGCAGATACGCAGTATTTT. This chain joins TRBV9 and TRBJ2-3, with 11 bases matching TRBD2. The V gene end was trimmed by 3 bases and the J gene end by 4 bases; junction bases not matched to a gene: 1. CDR3 length: 14 residues. Germline V gene lookup returns CDR1 SGDLS and CDR2 YYNGEE.

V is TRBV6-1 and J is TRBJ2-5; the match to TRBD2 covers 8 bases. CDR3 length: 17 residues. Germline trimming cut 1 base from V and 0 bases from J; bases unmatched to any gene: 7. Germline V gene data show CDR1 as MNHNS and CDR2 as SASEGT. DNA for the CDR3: TGTGCCAGCAGTGAAGAACCACGGGGGGGGTACCAAGAGACCCAGTACTTC. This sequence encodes CASSEEPRGGYQETQYF.

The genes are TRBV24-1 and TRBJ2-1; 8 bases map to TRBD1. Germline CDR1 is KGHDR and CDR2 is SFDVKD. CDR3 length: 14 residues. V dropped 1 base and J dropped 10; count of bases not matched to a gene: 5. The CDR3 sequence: CATSDLSAGGEQFF. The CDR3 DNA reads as TGTGCCACCAGTGATTTATCGGCAGGGGGCGAGCAGTTCTTC.

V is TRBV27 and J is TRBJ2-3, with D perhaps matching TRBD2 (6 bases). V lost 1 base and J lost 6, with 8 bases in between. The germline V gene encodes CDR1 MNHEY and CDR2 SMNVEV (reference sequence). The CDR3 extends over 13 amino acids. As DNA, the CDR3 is TGTGCCAGCAGTTTATGGGAGGCCGATACGCAGTATTTT. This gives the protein CASSLWEADTQYF.

The CDR3 spells CASREVRDQPQHF. As DNA, the CDR3 is TGTGCCAGCAGGGAGGTTAGGGATCAGCCCCAGCATTTT. The chain couples TRBV28 to TRBJ1-5; D is ambiguous. Deletions cut 6 bases from V and 5 bases from J, with 11 bases between. Germline V gene data show CDR1 as MDHEN and CDR2 as SYDVKM. The CDR3 loop spans 13 amino acids.

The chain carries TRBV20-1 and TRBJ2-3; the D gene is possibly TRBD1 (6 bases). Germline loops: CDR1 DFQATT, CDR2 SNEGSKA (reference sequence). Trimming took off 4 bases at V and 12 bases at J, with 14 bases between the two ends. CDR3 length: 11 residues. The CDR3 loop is CSAIGPTGQYF. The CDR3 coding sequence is TGCAGTGCTATAGGCCCGACAGGCCAGTATTTT.

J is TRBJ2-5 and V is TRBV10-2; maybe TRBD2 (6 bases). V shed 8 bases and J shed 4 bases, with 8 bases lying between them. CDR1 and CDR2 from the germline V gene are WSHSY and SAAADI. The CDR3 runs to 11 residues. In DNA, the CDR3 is TGCGCCAGCGGCGGGGCAGAGACCCAGTACTTC. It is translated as CASGGAETQYF.

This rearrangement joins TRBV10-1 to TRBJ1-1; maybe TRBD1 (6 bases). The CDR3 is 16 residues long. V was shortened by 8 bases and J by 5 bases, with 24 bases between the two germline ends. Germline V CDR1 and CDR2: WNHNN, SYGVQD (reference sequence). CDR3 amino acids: CASPKLTYSQGTEAFF. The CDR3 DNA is TGCGCCAGCCCCAAACTTACTTATTCCCAGGGGACTGAAGCTTTCTTT.

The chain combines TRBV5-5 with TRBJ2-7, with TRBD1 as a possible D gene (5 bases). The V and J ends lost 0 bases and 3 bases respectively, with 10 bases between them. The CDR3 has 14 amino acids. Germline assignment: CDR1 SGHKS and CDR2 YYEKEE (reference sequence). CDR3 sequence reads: CASSLAAGNYEQYF. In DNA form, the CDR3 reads TGTGCCAGCAGCTTGGCCGCAGGGAACTACGAGCAGTACTTC.

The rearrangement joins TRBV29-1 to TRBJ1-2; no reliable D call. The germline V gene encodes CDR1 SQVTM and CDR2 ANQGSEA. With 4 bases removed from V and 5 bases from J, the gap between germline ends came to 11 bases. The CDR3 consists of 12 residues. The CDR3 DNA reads TGCAGCGTTGGACTCGGGGAGTATGGCTACACCTTC. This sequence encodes CSVGLGEYGYTF. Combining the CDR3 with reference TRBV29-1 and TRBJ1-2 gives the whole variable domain SAVISQKPSRDICQRGTSLTIQCQVDSQVTMMFWYRQQPGQSLTLIATANQGSEATYESGFVIDKFPISRPNLTFSTLTVSNMSPEDSSIYLCSVGLGEYGYTFGSGTRLTVV.

The CDR3 DNA is TGTGCCAGCAGCTTTCCGGATCCCTACGAGCAGTACTTC. Translated: CASSFPDPYEQYF. The chain is built from TRBV5-4 and TRBJ2-7, with D hard to call. V lost 2 bases and J lost 2, with 8 bases in between. This CDR3 has 13 residues. The germline V gene encodes CDR1 SGHNT and CDR2 YYREEE (reference sequence).

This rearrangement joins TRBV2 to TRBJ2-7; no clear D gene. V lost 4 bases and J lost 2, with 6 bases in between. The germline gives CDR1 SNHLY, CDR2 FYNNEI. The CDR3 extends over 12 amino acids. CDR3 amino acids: CASSAVAYEQYF. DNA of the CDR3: TGTGCCAGCAGTGCAGTGGCCTACGAGCAGTACTTC.

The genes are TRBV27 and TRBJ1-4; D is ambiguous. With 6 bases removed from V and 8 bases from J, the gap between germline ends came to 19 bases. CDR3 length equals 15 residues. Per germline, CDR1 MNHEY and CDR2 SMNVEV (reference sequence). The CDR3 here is CASSPTIPSQEKLFF. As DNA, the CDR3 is TGTGCCAGCAGCCCGACGATCCCGAGTCAGGAAAAACTGTTTTTT.

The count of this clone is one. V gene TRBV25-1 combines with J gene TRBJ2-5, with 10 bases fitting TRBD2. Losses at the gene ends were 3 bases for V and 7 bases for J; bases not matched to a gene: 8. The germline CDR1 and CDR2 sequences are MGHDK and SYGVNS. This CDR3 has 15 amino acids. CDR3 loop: CASSELAGVNRTQYF. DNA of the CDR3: TGTGCCAGCAGTGAGCTAGCGGGGGTTAACAGGACCCAGTACTTC. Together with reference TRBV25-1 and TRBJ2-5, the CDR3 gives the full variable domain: EADIYQTPRYLVIGTGKKITLECSQTMGHDKMYWYQQDPGMELHLIHYSYGVNSTEKGDLSSESTVSRIRTEHFPLTLESARPSHTSQYLCASSELAGVNRTQYFGPGTRLLVL.

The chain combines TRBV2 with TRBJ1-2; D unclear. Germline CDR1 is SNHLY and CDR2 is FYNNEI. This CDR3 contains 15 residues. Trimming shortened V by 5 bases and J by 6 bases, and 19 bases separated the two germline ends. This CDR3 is CASSSDGTVSDGYTF. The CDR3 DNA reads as TGTGCCAGCAGTTCGGACGGTACTGTGTCTGATGGCTACACCTTC.

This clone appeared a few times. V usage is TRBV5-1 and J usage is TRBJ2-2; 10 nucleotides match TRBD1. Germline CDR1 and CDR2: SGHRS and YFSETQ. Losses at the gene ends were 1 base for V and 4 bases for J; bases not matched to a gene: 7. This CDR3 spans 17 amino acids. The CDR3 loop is CASSLSRDRGVTGELFF. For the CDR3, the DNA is TGCGCCAGCAGCTTGTCCCGGGACAGGGGAGTCACCGGGGAGCTGTTTTTT.

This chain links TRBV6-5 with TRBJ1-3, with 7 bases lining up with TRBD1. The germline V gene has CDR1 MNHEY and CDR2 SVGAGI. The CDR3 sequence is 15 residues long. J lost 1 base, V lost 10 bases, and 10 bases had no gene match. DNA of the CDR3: TGTGCCACCCAACTGACAGGGCTGTCTGGAAACACCATATATTTT. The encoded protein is CATQLTGLSGNTIYF.

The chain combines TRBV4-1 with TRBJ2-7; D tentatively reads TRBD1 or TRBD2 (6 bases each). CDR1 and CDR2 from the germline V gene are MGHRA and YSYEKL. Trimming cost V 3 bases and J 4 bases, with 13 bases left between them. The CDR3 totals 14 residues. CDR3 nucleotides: TGCGCCAGCAGCCAGGGCGAGGGGGGTTACGAGCAGTACTTC. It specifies CASSQGEGGYEQYF.

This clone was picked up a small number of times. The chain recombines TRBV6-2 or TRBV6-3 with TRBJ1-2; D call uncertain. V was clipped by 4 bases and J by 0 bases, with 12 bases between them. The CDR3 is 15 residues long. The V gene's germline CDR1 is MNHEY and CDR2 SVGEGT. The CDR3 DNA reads TGTGCCAGCAGTTCCGGACCGGTTTCTAACTATGGCTACACCTTC. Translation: CASSSGPVSNYGYTF.

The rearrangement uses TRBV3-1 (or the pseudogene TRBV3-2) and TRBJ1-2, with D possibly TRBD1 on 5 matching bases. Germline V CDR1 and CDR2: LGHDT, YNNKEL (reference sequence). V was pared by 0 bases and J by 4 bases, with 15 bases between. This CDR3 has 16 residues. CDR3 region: CASSQDRRGFTYGYTF. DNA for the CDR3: TGTGCCAGCAGCCAAGATCGGAGGGGCTTTACCTATGGCTACACCTTC.